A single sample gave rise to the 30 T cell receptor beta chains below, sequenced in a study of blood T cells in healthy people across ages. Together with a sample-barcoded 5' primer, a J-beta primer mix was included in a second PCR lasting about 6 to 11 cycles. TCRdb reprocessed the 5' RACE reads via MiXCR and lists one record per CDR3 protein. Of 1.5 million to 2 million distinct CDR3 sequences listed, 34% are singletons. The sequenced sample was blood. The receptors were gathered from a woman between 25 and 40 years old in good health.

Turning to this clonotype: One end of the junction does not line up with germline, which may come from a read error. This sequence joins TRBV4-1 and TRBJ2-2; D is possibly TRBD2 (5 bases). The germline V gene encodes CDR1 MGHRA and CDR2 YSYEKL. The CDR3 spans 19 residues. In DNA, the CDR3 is TGCGCCAGCAGCCATGGGCCCCGGGTAGGGTGGAAGAACACCGGGGAGCGGTTTTTT. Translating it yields CASSHGPRVGWKNTGERFF.

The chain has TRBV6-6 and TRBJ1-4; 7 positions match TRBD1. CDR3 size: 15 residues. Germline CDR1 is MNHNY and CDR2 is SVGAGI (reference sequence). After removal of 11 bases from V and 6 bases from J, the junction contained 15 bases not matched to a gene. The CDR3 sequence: CAGSPGRGLDEKLFF. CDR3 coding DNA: TGTGCCGGCTCCCCAGGGAGGGGGCTTGATGAAAAACTGTTTTTT.

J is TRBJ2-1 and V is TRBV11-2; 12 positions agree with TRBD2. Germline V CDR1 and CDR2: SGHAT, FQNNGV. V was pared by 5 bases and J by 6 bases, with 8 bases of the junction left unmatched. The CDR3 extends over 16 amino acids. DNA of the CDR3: TGTGCCAGCAGCCTTTTGACTAGCGGGAGTAGCAATGAGCAGTTCTTC. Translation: CASSLLTSGSSNEQFF.

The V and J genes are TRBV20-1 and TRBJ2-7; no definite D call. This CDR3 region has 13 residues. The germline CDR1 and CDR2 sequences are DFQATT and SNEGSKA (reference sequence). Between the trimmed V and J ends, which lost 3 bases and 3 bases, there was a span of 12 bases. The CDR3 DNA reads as TGCAGTGCTAGGCAGGTGGTCCGCTACGAGCAGTACTTC. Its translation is CSARQVVRYEQYF.

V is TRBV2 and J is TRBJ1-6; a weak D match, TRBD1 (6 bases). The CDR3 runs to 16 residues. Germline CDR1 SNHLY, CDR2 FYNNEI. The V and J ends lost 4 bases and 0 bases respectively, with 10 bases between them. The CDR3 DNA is TGTGCCAGCAGTGTGGGGGCCCGCTCCTATAATTCACCCCTCCACTTT. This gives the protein CASSVGARSYNSPLHF.

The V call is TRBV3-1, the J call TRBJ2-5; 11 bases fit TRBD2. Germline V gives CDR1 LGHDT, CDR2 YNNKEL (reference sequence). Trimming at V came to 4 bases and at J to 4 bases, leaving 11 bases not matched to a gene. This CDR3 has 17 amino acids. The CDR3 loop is CASSPQNSGGARETQYF. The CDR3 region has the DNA TGTGCCAGCAGCCCCCAGAATAGCGGGGGGGCTCGAGAGACCCAGTACTTC.

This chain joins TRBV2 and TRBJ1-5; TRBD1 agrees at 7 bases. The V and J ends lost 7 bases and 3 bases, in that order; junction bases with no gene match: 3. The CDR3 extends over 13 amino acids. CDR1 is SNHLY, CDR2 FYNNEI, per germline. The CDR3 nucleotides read TGTGCCAGCAAGGACAGGTCCAATCAGCCCCAGCATTTT. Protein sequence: CASKDRSNQPQHF.

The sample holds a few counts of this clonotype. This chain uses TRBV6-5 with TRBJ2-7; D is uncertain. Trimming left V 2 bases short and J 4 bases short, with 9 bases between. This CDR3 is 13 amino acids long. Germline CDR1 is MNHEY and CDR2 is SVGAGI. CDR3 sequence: CASSYLDGYEQYF. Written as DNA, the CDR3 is TGTGCCAGCAGTTACCTGGACGGTTACGAGCAGTACTTC.

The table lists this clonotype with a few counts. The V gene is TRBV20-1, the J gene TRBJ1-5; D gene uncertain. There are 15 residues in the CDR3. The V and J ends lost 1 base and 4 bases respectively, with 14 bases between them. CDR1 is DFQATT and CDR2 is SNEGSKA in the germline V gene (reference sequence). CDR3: CSARARTAQNQPQHF. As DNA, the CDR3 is TGCAGTGCTAGAGCACGGACGGCGCAGAATCAGCCCCAGCATTTT.

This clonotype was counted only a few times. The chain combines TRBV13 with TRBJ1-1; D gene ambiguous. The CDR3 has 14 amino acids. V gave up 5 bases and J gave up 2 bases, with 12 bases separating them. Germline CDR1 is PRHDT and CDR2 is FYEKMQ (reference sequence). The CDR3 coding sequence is TGTGCCAGCAGCGCGGACTTGGGCAACACTGAAGCTTTCTTT. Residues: CASSADLGNTEAFF.

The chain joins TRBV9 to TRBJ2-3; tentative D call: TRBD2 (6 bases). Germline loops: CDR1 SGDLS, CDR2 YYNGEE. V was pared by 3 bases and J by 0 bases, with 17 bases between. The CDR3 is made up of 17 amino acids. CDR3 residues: CASSASGGLTSTDTQYF. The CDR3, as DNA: TGTGCCAGCAGCGCCAGCGGAGGGCTGACTAGCACAGATACGCAGTATTTT.

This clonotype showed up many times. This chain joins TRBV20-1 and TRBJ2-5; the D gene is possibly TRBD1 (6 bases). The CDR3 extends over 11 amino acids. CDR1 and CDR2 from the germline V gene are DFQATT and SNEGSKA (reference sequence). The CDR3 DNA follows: TGCGGAATAAGGGGGCAAGAGACCCAGTACTTC. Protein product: CGIRGQETQYF.

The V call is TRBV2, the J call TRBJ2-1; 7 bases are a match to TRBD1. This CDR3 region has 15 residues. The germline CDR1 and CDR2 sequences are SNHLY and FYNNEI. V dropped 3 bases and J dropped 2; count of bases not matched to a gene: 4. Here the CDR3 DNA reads TGTGCCAGCAGTGACCCAACAGGGGCCTACAATGAGCAGTTCTTC. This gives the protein CASSDPTGAYNEQFF.

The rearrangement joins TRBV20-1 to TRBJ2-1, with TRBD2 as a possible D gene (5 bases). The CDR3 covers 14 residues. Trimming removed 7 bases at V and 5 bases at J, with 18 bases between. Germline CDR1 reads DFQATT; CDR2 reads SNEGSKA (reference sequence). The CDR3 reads CSVMRASRNNEQFF. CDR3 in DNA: TGCAGTGTGATGAGGGCTAGCAGAAACAATGAGCAGTTCTTC.

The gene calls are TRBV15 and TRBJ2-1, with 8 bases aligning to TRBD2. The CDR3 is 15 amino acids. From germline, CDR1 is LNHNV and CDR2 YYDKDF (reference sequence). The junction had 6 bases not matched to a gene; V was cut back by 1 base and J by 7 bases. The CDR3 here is CATSRAGGARNEQFF. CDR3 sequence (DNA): TGTGCCACCAGCAGAGCGGGGGGGGCCCGGAATGAGCAGTTCTTC.

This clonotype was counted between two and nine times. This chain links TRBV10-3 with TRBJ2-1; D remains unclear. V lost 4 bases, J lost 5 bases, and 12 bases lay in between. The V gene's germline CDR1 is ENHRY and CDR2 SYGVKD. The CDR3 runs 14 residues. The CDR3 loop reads CAISAPSPDNEQFF. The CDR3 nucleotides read TGTGCCATCAGTGCCCCGAGTCCCGACAATGAGCAGTTCTTC.

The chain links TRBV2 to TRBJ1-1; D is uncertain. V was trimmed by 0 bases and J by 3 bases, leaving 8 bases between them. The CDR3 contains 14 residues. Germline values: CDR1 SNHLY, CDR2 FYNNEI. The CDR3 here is CASSEAEVYTEAFF. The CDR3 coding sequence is TGTGCCAGCAGTGAAGCCGAGGTCTACACTGAAGCTTTCTTT.

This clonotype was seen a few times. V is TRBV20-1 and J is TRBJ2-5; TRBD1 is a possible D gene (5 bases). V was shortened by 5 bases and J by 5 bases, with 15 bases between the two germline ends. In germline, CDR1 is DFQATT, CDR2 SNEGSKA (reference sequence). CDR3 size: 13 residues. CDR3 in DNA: TGCAGTGCTTATTTTTGGGGCCGGGAGACCCAGTACTTC. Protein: CSAYFWGRETQYF.

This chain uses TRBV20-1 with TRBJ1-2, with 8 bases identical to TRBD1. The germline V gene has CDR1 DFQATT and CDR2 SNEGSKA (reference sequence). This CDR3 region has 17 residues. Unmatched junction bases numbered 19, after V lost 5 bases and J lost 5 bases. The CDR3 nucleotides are TGCAGTGCTCGCGAGTACGAGGTTAGACAGGGGAGGTATGGCTACACCTTC. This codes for CSAREYEVRQGRYGYTF.

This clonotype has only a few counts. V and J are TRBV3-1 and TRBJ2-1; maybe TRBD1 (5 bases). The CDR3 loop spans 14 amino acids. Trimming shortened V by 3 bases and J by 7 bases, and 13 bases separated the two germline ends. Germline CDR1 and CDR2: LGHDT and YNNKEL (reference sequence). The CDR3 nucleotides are TGTGCCAGCAGCCAGTCAGGGAATTGGAATGAGCAGTTCTTC. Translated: CASSQSGNWNEQFF.

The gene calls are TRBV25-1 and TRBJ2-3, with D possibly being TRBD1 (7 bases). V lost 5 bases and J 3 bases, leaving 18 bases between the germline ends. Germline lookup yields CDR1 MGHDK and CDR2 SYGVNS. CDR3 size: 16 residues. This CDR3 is CASSLTLPGGTDTQYF. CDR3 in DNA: TGTGCCAGCAGTCTAACACTTCCAGGGGGGACAGATACGCAGTATTTT.

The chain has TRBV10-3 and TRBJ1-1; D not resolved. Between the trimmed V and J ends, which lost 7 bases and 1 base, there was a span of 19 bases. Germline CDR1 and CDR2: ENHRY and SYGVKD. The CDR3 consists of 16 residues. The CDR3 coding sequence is TGTGCCATCAAAATTAGGGAGGGTTTAACGAACACTGAAGCTTTCTTT. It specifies CAIKIREGLTNTEAFF.

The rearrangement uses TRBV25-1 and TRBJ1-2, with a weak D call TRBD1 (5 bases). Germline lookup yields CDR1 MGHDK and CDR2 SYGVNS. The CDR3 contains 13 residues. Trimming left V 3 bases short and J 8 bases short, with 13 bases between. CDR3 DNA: TGTGCCAGCAGTGAGGCAACAGAGGGGGGCTACACCTTC. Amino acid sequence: CASSEATEGGYTF.

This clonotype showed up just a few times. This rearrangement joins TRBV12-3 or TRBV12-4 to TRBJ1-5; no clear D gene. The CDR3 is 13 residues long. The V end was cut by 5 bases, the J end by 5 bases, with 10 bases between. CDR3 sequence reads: CASSVRVDQPQHF. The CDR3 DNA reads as TGTGCCAGCAGTGTGAGGGTGGATCAGCCCCAGCATTTT.

The CDR3 protein is CASSWTPAGGLYEQYF. DNA for the CDR3: TGTGCCAGCAGCTGGACCCCAGCGGGGGGTCTCTACGAGCAGTACTTC. The genes are TRBV7-2 and TRBJ2-7, with TRBD2 identical over 9 bases. CDR3 length equals 16 residues. The germline CDR1 and CDR2 sequences are SGHTA and FQGNSA. V dropped 4 bases and J dropped 3; count of bases not matched to a gene: 10.

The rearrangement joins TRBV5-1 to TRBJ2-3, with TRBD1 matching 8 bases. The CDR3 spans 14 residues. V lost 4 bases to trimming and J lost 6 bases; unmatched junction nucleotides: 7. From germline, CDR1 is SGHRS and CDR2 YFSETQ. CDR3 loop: CASSGGQEGDTQYF. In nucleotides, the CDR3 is TGCGCCAGCAGCGGGGGACAGGAGGGGGATACGCAGTATTTT.

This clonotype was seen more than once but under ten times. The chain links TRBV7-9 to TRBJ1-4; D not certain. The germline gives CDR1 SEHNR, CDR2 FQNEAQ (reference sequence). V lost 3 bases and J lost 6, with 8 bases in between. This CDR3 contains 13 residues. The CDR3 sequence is CASSLTRDEKLFF. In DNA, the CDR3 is TGTGCCAGCAGCTTGACAAGGGATGAAAAACTGTTTTTT.

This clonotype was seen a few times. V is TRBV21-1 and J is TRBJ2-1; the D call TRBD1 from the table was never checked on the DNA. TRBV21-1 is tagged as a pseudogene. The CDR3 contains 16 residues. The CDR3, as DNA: TGTGCCAGCAATGGGATGGACAGGGTTGCAAACAATGAGCAGTTCTTC. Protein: CASNGMDRVANNEQFF.

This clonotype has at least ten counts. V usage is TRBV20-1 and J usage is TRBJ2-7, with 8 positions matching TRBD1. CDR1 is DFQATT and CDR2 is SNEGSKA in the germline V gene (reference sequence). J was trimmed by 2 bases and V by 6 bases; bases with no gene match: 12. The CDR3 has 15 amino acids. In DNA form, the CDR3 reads TGCAGTGCCCGAAGAGACAGGGGAAGAACCTACGAGCAGTACTTC. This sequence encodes CSARRDRGRTYEQYF.

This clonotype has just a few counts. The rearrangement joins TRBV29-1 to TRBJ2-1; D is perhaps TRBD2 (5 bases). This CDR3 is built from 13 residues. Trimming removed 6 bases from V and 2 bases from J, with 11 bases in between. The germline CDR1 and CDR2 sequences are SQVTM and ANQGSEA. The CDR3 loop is CSVRSRAYNEQFF. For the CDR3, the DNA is TGCAGCGTCCGCTCGAGGGCCTACAATGAGCAGTTCTTC.